The 2 T cell receptor beta chains presented below share a single source sample, sequenced in a study of shared T cell receptors in the human thymus. Sequenced by immunoSEQ multiplex PCR; TCRdb stores in-frame clones only, minus some. In the table there are 700,000 to 750,000 clones, 80% to 90% of which are singletons. The sample was also reused in another study, on human thymus T cells.

Material for sequencing was thymocytes. The origin of the receptors is a girl under three years old with a congenital heart defect.

V and J are TRBV5-1 and TRBJ2-2; 9 positions match TRBD1. The CDR3 is 15 residues long. V gave up 4 bases and J gave up 5 bases; unmatched junction bases: 6. Germline CDR1 and CDR2: SGHRS and YFSETQ. The CDR3: CASSPDRGGTGELFF. Here the CDR3 DNA reads TGCGCCAGCAGCCCGGACAGGGGTGGGACCGGGGAGCTGTTTTTT.

This clone was counted a few times. The chain employs TRBV25-1 and TRBJ1-4; possibly TRBD1 for D (6 bases). From germline, CDR1 is MGHDK and CDR2 SYGVNS. The CDR3 is 16 amino acids. Between the trimmed V and J ends, which lost 6 bases and 8 bases, there was a span of 22 bases. Here the CDR3 reads CASRYQTGRDEEKLFF. The CDR3 DNA sequence: TGTGCCAGCAGATACCAAACAGGGCGAGATGAGGAAAAACTGTTTTTT.